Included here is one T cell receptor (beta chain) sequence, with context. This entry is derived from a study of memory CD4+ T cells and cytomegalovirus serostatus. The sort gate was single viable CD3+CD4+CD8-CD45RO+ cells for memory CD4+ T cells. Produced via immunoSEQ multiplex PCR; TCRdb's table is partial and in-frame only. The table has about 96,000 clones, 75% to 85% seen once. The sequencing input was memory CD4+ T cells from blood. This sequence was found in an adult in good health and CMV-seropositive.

CDR3 DNA sequence: TGTGCCTGGAGTTCCGACAGGGATAGCAATCAGCCCCAGCATTTT. Its translation is CAWSSDRDSNQPQHF. This chain links TRBV30 with TRBJ1-5; TRBD1 matches at 7 bases. CDR1 and CDR2 from the germline V gene are GTSNPN and SVGIG (reference sequence). CDR3 size: 15 residues. Losses at the gene ends were 2 bases for V and 0 bases for J; bases not matched to a gene: 4.